A single sample gave rise to the 24 T cell receptor beta chains below, sequenced in a study of Graves' ophthalmopathy and Graves' hyperthyroidism. The sequenced template was RNA, covering the TCR beta CDR3 region. A first-round RT-PCR used HTBI primers, followed by a second-round multiplex PCR. TCRdb re-derived calls from the multiplex PCR reads in MiXCR, one entry per CDR3 protein. Among under 350,000 distinct CDR3 sequences, roughly 15% were seen once, and the ten largest hold around an eighth. The specimen was peripheral blood. The source of these receptors is an adult man with Graves' ophthalmopathy.

This clonotype was seen many times. The chain couples TRBV7-6 to TRBJ1-6, with 7 bases fitting TRBD1. Germline trimming cut 5 bases from V and 9 bases from J; bases unmatched to any gene: 10. In germline, CDR1 is SGHVS, CDR2 FNYEAQ. The CDR3 totals 15 residues. The chain's CDR3 is CASSNTRGLGSPLHF. In DNA form, the CDR3 reads TGTGCCAGCAGCAATACCAGGGGGTTGGGTTCACCCCTCCACTTT. Based on the CDR3 plus reference TRBV7-6 and TRBJ1-6, the full variable domain is GAGVSQSPRYKVTKRGQDVALRCDPISGHVSLYWYRQALGQGPEFLTYFNYEAQQDKSGLPNDRFSAERPEGSISTLTIQRTEQRDSAMYRCASSNTRGLGSPLHFGNGTRLTVT.

On this clonotype itself: The CDR3 does not end in the conserved phenylalanine or tryptophan, so this is likely a read error. The V call is TRBV7-3, the J call TRBJ2-7; no clear D. The CDR3 spans 14 residues. The ends were cut back, 5 bases at V and 0 bases at J, with 11 bases in the middle. Germline V gene data show CDR1 as SGHTA and CDR2 as FQGTGA. In DNA form, the CDR3 reads TGTGCCAGCAGCCCTCAGCAAACCTCCTACGAGCAGTACTCC. Its protein is CASSPQQTSYEQYS.

This clonotype was seen repeatedly, ten times or more. The J gene is TRBJ2-2, the V gene TRBV7-9; 9 bases are a match to TRBD1. Germline V gives CDR1 SEHNR, CDR2 FQNEAQ (reference sequence). V was pared by 4 bases and J by 4 bases, with 7 bases of the junction left unmatched. The CDR3 totals 16 residues. The CDR3 nucleotides read TGTGCCAGCAGCTCGTCGGACAGGGGAAGCACCGGGGAGCTGTTTTTT. It is translated as CASSSSDRGSTGELFF.

There are many counts of this clonotype. V usage is TRBV12-3 or TRBV12-4 and J usage is TRBJ1-2; 7 nucleotides line up with TRBD1. J gave up 5 bases and V 8 bases, and 8 bases lay outside the gene matches. The CDR3 extends over 13 amino acids. The CDR3 DNA reads as TGTGCCAGCGCAATGGGACAGTGGTATGGCTACACCTTC. Encoded protein: CASAMGQWYGYTF.

The table lists this clonotype with many counts. The chain links TRBV19 to TRBJ2-2; TRBD1 is a possible D gene (5 bases). V was cut by 3 bases and J by 6 bases, with 17 bases left in between. This CDR3 region has 16 residues. The germline V gene has CDR1 LNHDA and CDR2 SQIVND (reference sequence). The CDR3 DNA is TGTGCCAGTAGTATTTGGGCAGGGCTCAGGGCCGGGGAGCTGTTTTTT. Encoded protein: CASSIWAGLRAGELFF.

This clonotype was found many times. The chain has TRBV6-2 or TRBV6-3 and TRBJ1-1; perhaps TRBD1 as D (5 bases). Germline V lookup: CDR1 MNHEY, CDR2 SVGEGT. The length of the CDR3 is 18 residues. V lost 2 bases, J lost 8 bases, and 27 bases lay in between. The CDR3 loop reads CASSYPLQGRSGDGEAFF. The CDR3 nucleotides read TGTGCCAGCAGTTACCCCCTGCAGGGAAGGTCGGGGGACGGCGAAGCTTTCTTT.

In its sample, this clonotype was seen many times. The rearrangement uses TRBV11-3 and TRBJ1-2; TRBD1 agrees at 7 bases. With 4 bases clipped from V and 4 bases from J, the junction kept 12 bases outside the gene matches. The V gene's germline CDR1 is SGHNT and CDR2 YENEEA. The CDR3 runs to 16 residues. The CDR3 DNA follows: TGTGCCAGCAGCTCTGGGAGGGGGCGCAGCGGCTATGGCTACACCTTC. Translated: CASSSGRGRSGYGYTF. The full variable domain, with the rest looked up from reference TRBV11-3 and TRBJ1-2, is EAGVVQSPRYKIIEKKQPVAFWCNPISGHNTLYWYLQNLGQGPELLIRYENEEAVDDSQLPKDRFSAERLKGVDSTLKIQPAELGDSAVYLCASSSGRGRSGYGYTFGSGTRLTVV.

V usage is TRBV7-6 and J usage is TRBJ2-5; the match to TRBD2 covers 7 bases. Germline assignment: CDR1 SGHVS and CDR2 FNYEAQ. The ends lost 5 bases at V and 4 bases at J; junction bases unmatched: 10. CDR3 length: 15 residues. This chain's CDR3 is CASSALWGGSETQYF. CDR3 in DNA: TGTGCCAGCAGCGCGCTATGGGGGGGGTCAGAGACCCAGTACTTC.

This clonotype was counted at least ten times. The rearrangement links TRBV6-5 to TRBJ1-1, with D possibly TRBD1 on 5 matching bases. Germline-derived CDR1 and CDR2 are MNHEY and SVGAGI. Trimming shortened V by 3 bases and J by 1 base, and 6 bases separated the two germline ends. This CDR3 has 13 amino acids. Here the CDR3 reads CASSYGTNTEAFF. The CDR3 nucleotides are TGTGCCAGCAGTTATGGGACGAACACTGAAGCTTTCTTT.

The sample holds many counts of this clonotype. The CDR3 loop is CASSRDRAAEQYF. The CDR3 DNA sequence: TGTGCCAGCAGCAGAGACAGGGCTGCCGAGCAGTACTTC. The V gene is TRBV6-1, the J gene TRBJ2-7; 7 bases are shared with TRBD1. The CDR3 loop spans 13 amino acids. Germline CDR1 is MNHNS and CDR2 is SASEGT. Losses at the gene ends were 6 bases for V and 6 bases for J; bases not matched to a gene: 8.

This chain connects TRBV12-3 or TRBV12-4 to TRBJ1-6; D is ambiguous. The CDR3 runs 12 residues. Trimming removed 1 base from V and 9 bases from J, with 4 bases in between. CDR3 nucleotides: TGTGCCAGCAGTTTAGAAGGTTCACCCCTCCACTTT. It specifies CASSLEGSPLHF.

This clonotype came up a few times. The genes are TRBV3-1 and TRBJ1-2, with 8 nucleotides matching TRBD1. The length of the CDR3 is 17 residues. Germline CDR1 is LGHDT and CDR2 is YNNKEL (reference sequence). J gave up 7 bases and V 3 bases, and 16 bases lay outside the gene matches. The CDR3 spells CASSHPGGRGPAIGYTF. The DNA of the CDR3 is TGTGCCAGCAGCCACCCCGGCGGCAGGGGGCCCGCCATTGGCTACACCTTC.

The V gene is TRBV4-3, the J gene TRBJ1-6; D not certain. V lost 0 bases to trimming and J lost 5 bases, with 8 bases between them. Germline CDR1 and CDR2: LGHNA and YSLEER. CDR3 length equals 15 residues. The CDR3 loop reads CASSQDPRNNSPLHF. The CDR3 nucleotides are TGCGCCAGCAGCCAAGATCCGCGAAATAATTCACCCCTCCACTTT.

The chain couples TRBV7-2 to TRBJ2-4; 7 bases match TRBD1. V dropped 5 bases and J dropped 5; count of bases not matched to a gene: 6. The germline V gene has CDR1 SGHTA and CDR2 FQGNSA. The CDR3 is made up of 14 amino acids. DNA for the CDR3: TGTGCCAGCAGCATCCGACAGGGTCAAAACATTCAGTACTTC. This codes for CASSIRQGQNIQYF.

Notes on this clonotype: Since a much larger clone is just one base distant, this may be a read error. The gene calls are TRBV5-1 and TRBJ2-5; 7 bases line up with TRBD2. CDR1 is SGHRS, CDR2 YFSETQ, per germline. The CDR3 has 14 amino acids. The CDR3 reads CASSGGLLKETQHF. CDR3 sequence (DNA): TGCGCCAGCAGCGGGGGACTATTAAAGGAGACCCAGCACTTC.

In this sample, this clonotype turned up many times. This chain joins TRBV7-8 and TRBJ2-2; D possibly corresponds to TRBD1 (6 bases). V was clipped by 3 bases and J by 7 bases, with 12 bases between them. Germline assignment: CDR1 SGHVS and CDR2 FQNEAQ. This CDR3 is built from 14 residues. DNA of the CDR3: TGTGCCAGCAGCTTCCCAGGGGTGGGCGGGGAGCTGTTTTTT. Protein: CASSFPGVGGELFF. Supplemented by reference TRBV7-8 and TRBJ2-2, the full variable domain reads GAGVSQSPRYKVAKRGQDVALRCDPISGHVSLFWYQQALGQGPEFLTYFQNEAQLDKSGLPSDRFFAERPEGSVSTLKIQRTQQEDSAVYLCASSFPGVGGELFFGEGSRLTVL.

At least ten counts were recorded for this clonotype. The chain is built from TRBV18 and TRBJ2-7; 7 bases are a match to TRBD1. V trimming: 5 bases; J trimming: 4 bases; junction bases outside the gene matches: 8. This CDR3 comprises 14 residues. CDR1 and CDR2 (germline): KGHSH, LQKENI. The CDR3 spells CASSVDRDGYEQYF. CDR3 sequence (DNA): TGTGCCAGCTCAGTCGACAGGGACGGGTACGAGCAGTACTTC.

The chain joins TRBV24-1 to TRBJ2-7; maybe TRBD1 (6 bases). V lost 5 bases and J lost 5, with 12 bases in between. The germline CDR1 and CDR2 sequences are KGHDR and SFDVKD. This CDR3 comprises 13 residues. This CDR3 is CATSATTGHEQYF. The DNA for the CDR3 is TGTGCCACCAGTGCAACGACAGGCCACGAGCAGTACTTC.

The chain links TRBV30 to TRBJ1-1; possibly TRBD1 for D (5 bases). Germline V CDR1 and CDR2: GTSNPN, SVGIG (reference sequence). The CDR3 is made up of 15 amino acids. The germline V and J ends were trimmed by 4 bases and 3 bases, with 18 bases remaining between them. CDR3 residues: CAWTPRRGRDTEAFF. The CDR3 coding sequence is TGTGCCTGGACCCCTCGGCGGGGGAGGGACACTGAAGCTTTCTTT.

The chain recombines TRBV7-2 with TRBJ1-1; D gene uncertain. Per the germline V gene, CDR1 is SGHTA and CDR2 is FQGNSA. Between the trimmed V and J ends, which lost 4 bases and 8 bases, there was a span of 8 bases. The CDR3 spans 11 residues. As DNA, the CDR3 is TGTGCCAGCAGCTCCGTCTCCGAAGCTTTCTTT. Translation: CASSSVSEAFF.

This clonotype has ten or more counts. This chain joins TRBV29-1 and TRBJ1-1, with D perhaps matching TRBD1 (5 bases). V lost 6 bases and J lost 4, with 18 bases in between. This CDR3 is 14 amino acids long. Germline-derived CDR1 and CDR2 are SQVTM and ANQGSEA. The CDR3 DNA reads as TGCAGCGTCTCGACCGGGGGGGGAGGCACTGAAGCTTTCTTT. This codes for CSVSTGGGGTEAFF. The full variable domain, completed using reference TRBV29-1 and TRBJ1-1, is SAVISQKPSRDICQRGTSLTIQCQVDSQVTMMFWYRQQPGQSLTLIATANQGSEATYESGFVIDKFPISRPNLTFSTLTVSNMSPEDSSIYLCSVSTGGGGTEAFFGQGTRLTVV.

The sample holds many counts of this clonotype. V and J are TRBV12-3 or TRBV12-4 and TRBJ1-2, with TRBD1 as a possible D gene (5 bases). The V end was cut by 8 bases, the J end by 4 bases, with 17 bases between. This CDR3 is 14 amino acids long. CDR3 region: CASRRRGRAYGYTF. As DNA, the CDR3 is TGTGCCAGCCGAAGGCGGGGGAGGGCCTATGGCTACACCTTC.

This clonotype was recorded many times. The V and J genes are TRBV27 and TRBJ1-6; 11 bases align to TRBD1. Looked up from germline, CDR1 is MNHEY and CDR2 is SMNVEV (reference sequence). The junction had 5 bases not matched to a gene; V was cut back by 5 bases and J by 2 bases. This CDR3 has 17 amino acids. The CDR3 reads CASSTGQGVAYNSPLHF. DNA for the CDR3: TGTGCCAGCAGTACGGGACAGGGGGTCGCCTATAATTCACCCCTCCACTTT.

Many counts were recorded for this clonotype. This chain connects TRBV3-1 to TRBJ2-5; a weak D match, TRBD1 (7 bases). Germline CDR1 and CDR2: LGHDT and YNNKEL (reference sequence). V lost 1 base, J lost 2 bases, and 14 bases lay in between. The CDR3 is 16 amino acids. CDR3 in DNA: TGTGCCAGCAGCCAAGGACCGCGGGGACAGCAAGAGACCCAGTACTTC. This gives the protein CASSQGPRGQQETQYF.